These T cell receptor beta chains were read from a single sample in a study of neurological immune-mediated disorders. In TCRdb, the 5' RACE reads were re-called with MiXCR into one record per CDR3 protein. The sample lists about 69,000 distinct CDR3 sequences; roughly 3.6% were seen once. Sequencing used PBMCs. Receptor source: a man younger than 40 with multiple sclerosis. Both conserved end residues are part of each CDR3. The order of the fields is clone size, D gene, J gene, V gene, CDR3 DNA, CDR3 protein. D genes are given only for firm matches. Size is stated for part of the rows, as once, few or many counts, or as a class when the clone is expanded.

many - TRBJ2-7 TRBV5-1 TGCGCCAGCAGCTTGGATAGCGGCTCCTACGAGCAGTACTTC CASSLDSGSYEQYF
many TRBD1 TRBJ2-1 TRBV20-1 TGCAGTGCTAGAGGGACAGGGAGGAATGAGCAGTTCTTC CSARGTGRNEQFF
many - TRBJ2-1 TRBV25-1 TGTGCCAGCAGTGAATTTGCGTTCGGGCTAGTTGAGCAGTTCTTC CASSEFAFGLVEQFF
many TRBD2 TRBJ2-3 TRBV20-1 TGCAGTGCTAGAGACCCTAGCGGGGGGTCGGATACGCAGTATTTT CSARDPSGGSDTQYF
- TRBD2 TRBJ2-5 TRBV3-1 TGTGCCAGCAGCCAAGGGGGGGGGGACGGAGAGACCCAGTACTTC CASSQGGGDGETQYF
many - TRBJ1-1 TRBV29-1 TGCAGCGTTGGGGGTGGCCCCTTTGCGGGTGAAGCTTTCTTT CSVGGGPFAGEAFF
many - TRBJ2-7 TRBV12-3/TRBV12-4 TGTGCCAGCAGTTTTTTGACTCACCGCGAGCAGTACTTC CASSFLTHREQYF
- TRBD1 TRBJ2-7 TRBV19 TGTGCCAGTAGTGCGGGGACAGGGCGTGAGCAGTACTTC CASSAGTGREQYF
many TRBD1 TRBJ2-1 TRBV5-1 TGCGCCAGCAGCGTAGAAGACAGGGGAAGTGAGCAGTTCTTC CASSVEDRGSEQFF
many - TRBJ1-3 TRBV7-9 TGTGCCAGCAGCTTCGTCCTGGAAAACACCATATATTTT CASSFVLENTIYF
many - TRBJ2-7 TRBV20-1 TGCAGTGCTGGCCTATTTAGAGGTTACGAGCAGTACTTC CSAGLFRGYEQYF